Shown below are 15 T cell receptor beta chains from a single sample sequenced in a study of blood T cells in healthy people across ages. Sample-barcoded 5' priming and a J-beta primer mix drove a second PCR of roughly 7 to 11 cycles. In TCRdb, the 5' RACE reads were re-called with MiXCR into one record per CDR3 protein. The table records about 1.7 million distinct CDR3 sequences, approximately 30% of them present only once. The specimen was blood. Receptors were obtained from a woman in her 30s in good health.

The rearrangement uses TRBV29-1 and TRBJ2-1, with D possibly matching TRBD1 (5 bases). Germline V gene lookup returns CDR1 SQVTM and CDR2 ANQGSEA. This CDR3 has 18 amino acids. Trimming shortened V by 3 bases and J by 0 bases, and 21 bases separated the two germline ends. DNA of the CDR3: TGCAGCGTTGACAAGACAACAAGGGGTTCCTTCTCCTACAATGAGCAGTTCTTC. It encodes CSVDKTTRGSFSYNEQFF.

V gene TRBV6-2 or TRBV6-3 combines with J gene TRBJ2-7; 9 bases are shared with TRBD2. This CDR3 spans 16 amino acids. The V gene's germline CDR1 is MNHEY and CDR2 SVGEGT. After removal of 2 bases from V and 0 bases from J, the junction contained 5 bases not matched to a gene. The CDR3 reads CASSYDPAGGSYEQYF. Written as DNA, the CDR3 is TGTGCCAGCAGTTACGACCCAGCGGGGGGCTCCTACGAGCAGTACTTC.

The table lists this clonotype with many counts. The chain recombines TRBV7-9 with TRBJ2-5; 12 bases are shared with TRBD1. CDR3 length: 15 residues. V trimming: 5 bases; J trimming: 5 bases; junction bases outside the gene matches: 6. The germline V gene has CDR1 SEHNR and CDR2 FQNEAQ (reference sequence). The CDR3 DNA reads TGTGCCAGCAGCGGCCGGGACAGGGGGCATGAGACCCAGTACTTC. It yields the protein CASSGRDRGHETQYF.

This clonotype has just a few counts. The genes are TRBV9 and TRBJ2-1; TRBD2 matches at 12 bases. The J call may be mistaken, given a closer DNA end match to TRBJ2-7. The V gene's germline CDR1 is SGDLS and CDR2 YYNGEE. The CDR3 length is 16 residues. The CDR3, as DNA: TGTGCCAGCAGCTACCGGACTAGCGGGGCTTACAATGAGCAGTACTTC. This encodes CASSYRTSGAYNEQYF.

This clonotype was seen only a few times. The gene calls are TRBV5-1 and TRBJ1-5; D gene ambiguous. The CDR3 runs 15 residues. The germline CDR1 and CDR2 sequences are SGHRS and YFSETQ. The V and J ends lost 0 bases and 4 bases respectively, with 11 bases between them. CDR3 amino acids: CASSLDPEGNQPQHF. The CDR3 DNA sequence: TGCGCCAGCAGCTTGGACCCGGAGGGTAATCAGCCCCAGCATTTT.

This clonotype was observed a handful of times. This rearrangement joins TRBV27 to TRBJ2-1; TRBD2 matches at 7 bases. With 2 bases clipped from V and 7 bases from J, the junction kept 5 bases outside the gene matches. This CDR3 has 14 amino acids. CDR1 MNHEY and CDR2 SMNVEV come from the germline V gene (reference sequence). The CDR3 is CASSLLISGNEQFF. CDR3 DNA sequence: TGTGCCAGCAGTTTACTTATTAGCGGGAATGAGCAGTTCTTC.

The chain carries TRBV7-3 and TRBJ2-5; 9 bases are shared with TRBD2. Germline V gives CDR1 SGHTA, CDR2 FQGTGA. After removal of 5 bases from V and 3 bases from J, the junction contained 16 bases not matched to a gene. The CDR3 covers 18 residues. In nucleotides, the CDR3 is TGTGCCAGCAGCCCCACGTCGGCGGGGGGGCCGCTTGAAGAGACCCAGTACTTC. Encoded protein: CASSPTSAGGPLEETQYF.

This clonotype was seen more than once but under ten times. The chain recombines TRBV29-1 with TRBJ1-3, with 7 bases that match TRBD1. Germline V lookup: CDR1 SQVTM, CDR2 ANQGSEA. The J segment lost 7 bases and the V segment lost 6 bases, leaving 6 bases of the junction unmatched. The CDR3 is made up of 12 amino acids. CDR3: CSVGQNKNTIYF. Written as DNA, the CDR3 is TGCAGCGTGGGACAGAATAAGAACACCATATATTTT.

This clonotype was seen only a few times. The chain's CDR3 is CASSPGPTDEQFF. CDR3 sequence (DNA): TGTGCCAGCTCACCGGGACCGACCGATGAGCAGTTCTTC. V and J are TRBV18 and TRBJ2-1; TRBD1 or TRBD2 may be the D gene (5 bases each). With 3 bases removed from V and 8 bases from J, the gap between germline ends came to 11 bases. Germline V CDR1 and CDR2: KGHSH, LQKENI. CDR3 size: 13 residues. The whole variable domain, remainder taken from reference TRBV18 and TRBJ2-1, is NAGVMQNPRHLVRRRGQEARLRCSPMKGHSHVYWYRQLPEEGLKFMVYLQKENIIDESGMPKERFSAEFPKEGPSILRIQQVVRGDSAAYFCASSPGPTDEQFFGPGTRLTVL.

This clonotype was seen a few times. The chain links TRBV7-7 to TRBJ2-4; TRBD1 might be the D (5 bases). The J call is in doubt because the DNA end fits TRBJ2-5 better. The germline V gene encodes CDR1 SSHAT and CDR2 FNYEAQ (reference sequence). The CDR3 runs 16 residues. The CDR3: CASSPRPAGWGETQYF. CDR3 in DNA: TGTGCCAGCAGCCCGAGGCCGGCAGGATGGGGCGAGACCCAGTACTTC.

This clonotype was seen more than once but under ten times. The chain employs TRBV12-3 or TRBV12-4 and TRBJ1-1; D ambiguous. This CDR3 is 13 amino acids long. The ends were cut back, 6 bases at V and 0 bases at J, with 8 bases in the middle. The CDR3 loop is CASREQVNTEAFF. The CDR3 region has the DNA TGTGCCAGCAGGGAACAAGTGAACACTGAAGCTTTCTTT.

A few counts support this clonotype. The chain combines TRBV9 with TRBJ2-2; a possible D gene is TRBD2 (6 bases). This CDR3 region has 16 residues. Germline lookup yields CDR1 SGDLS and CDR2 YYNGEE. V was pared by 4 bases and J by 4 bases, with 17 bases between. CDR3 in amino acids: CASSSRLGLGTGELFF. The CDR3 nucleotides are TGTGCCAGCAGCTCTCGACTAGGTCTAGGCACCGGGGAGCTGTTTTTT.

Comment on this clonotype: One junction end does not reproduce the germline sequence, and a read error may be involved. The CDR3 loop reads CASRLVESYNEQVF. The CDR3 coding sequence is TGCGCCAGCAGACTAGTCGAAAGTTACAATGAGCAGGTCTTC. V usage is TRBV5-1 and J usage is TRBJ2-1; perhaps TRBD2 as D (5 bases). The germline V gene encodes CDR1 SGHRS and CDR2 YFSETQ. The length of the CDR3 is 14 residues. Supplemented by reference TRBV5-1 and TRBJ2-1, the full variable domain reads KAGVTQTPRYLIKTRGQQVTLSCSPISGHRSVSWYQQTPGQGLQFLFEYFSETQRNKGNFPGRFSGRQFSNSRSEMNVSTLELGDSALYLCASRLVESYNEQVFGPGTRLTVL.

The chain is built from TRBV28 and TRBJ1-4, with TRBD1 matching 8 bases. The V segment lost 6 bases and the J segment 4 bases; nucleotides outside the gene matches: 7. Germline values: CDR1 MDHEN, CDR2 SYDVKM. The CDR3 is 15 amino acids. This CDR3 reads CASRDRDRGNEKLFF. CDR3 DNA sequence: TGTGCCAGCAGGGACCGTGACAGGGGTAATGAAAAACTGTTTTTT.

Only a few counts were recorded for this clonotype. This chain connects TRBV20-1 to TRBJ1-2; D uncertain. CDR3 length: 12 amino acids. The V end lost 3 bases, the J end lost 8 bases, and 13 bases lay between the germline ends. Germline V lookup: CDR1 DFQATT, CDR2 SNEGSKA (reference sequence). CDR3 amino acids: CSASQATWGYTF. The DNA of the CDR3 is TGCAGTGCTAGTCAGGCCACATGGGGCTACACCTTC.